One sample yielded the 30 T cell receptor beta chains listed below, sequenced in a study of CXCR3-negative and CXCR3-positive naive CD8 T cells. Libraries were UMI-labeled 5' RACE TRB cDNA. Using the 5' RACE reads, TCRdb records one entry per CDR3 protein without DNA. Its listing shows 55,000 to 65,000 distinct CDR3 sequences. The sequenced material came from naive CXCR3- CD8+ T cells from blood. Stated subset: CD45RO-CCR7+CD27+CD95- naive CD8+ T cells lacking CXCR3 (TNR3-). These TCRs come from a human donor in good health. Some clones in this sample may be carry-over from other donors' samples.

V usage is TRBV20-1 and J usage is TRBJ1-3; lacking DNA, the TRBD1 call made by TCRdb goes unchecked. The CDR3 has 17 amino acids. The V gene's germline CDR1 is DFQATT and CDR2 SNEGSKA (reference sequence). The chain's CDR3 is CSARDLGGAPSGNTIYF.

This chain links TRBV9 with TRBJ2-1; the D call of TRBD2 rests on TCRdb alone, since no DNA is present to check it. The CDR3 totals 18 residues. CDR1 and CDR2 (germline): SGDLS, YYNGEE. The CDR3 reads CASSVALTLAGVYNEQFF.

The gene calls are TRBV7-6 and TRBJ2-3; without DNA, the TCRdb call of TRBD2 cannot be checked. This CDR3 region has 20 residues. The germline CDR1 and CDR2 sequences are SGHVS and FNYEAQ. This CDR3 is CASSPLPRLAGGPLTDTQYF. Combining the CDR3 with reference TRBV7-6 and TRBJ2-3 gives the whole variable domain GAGVSQSPRYKVTKRGQDVALRCDPISGHVSLYWYRQALGQGPEFLTYFNYEAQQDKSGLPNDRFSAERPEGSISTLTIQRTEQRDSAMYRCASSPLPRLAGGPLTDTQYFGPGTRLTVL.

This chain links TRBV7-9 with TRBJ2-7; there is no DNA to check the TCRdb D call of TRBD1. The germline gives CDR1 SEHNR, CDR2 FQNEAQ (reference sequence). The CDR3 loop spans 16 amino acids. The CDR3 sequence: CASSPSTGTGPYEQYF.

This chain links TRBV5-6 with TRBJ2-3; TCRdb reports TRBD2, a call that lacks DNA to check it against. CDR1 and CDR2 (germline): SGHDT, YYEEEE. The CDR3 spans 16 residues. CDR3 protein: CASSPSSDSSTDTQYF.

This chain links TRBV14 with TRBJ2-2; TCRdb indicates TRBD2, and absent DNA this call remains unverified. CDR1 SGHDN and CDR2 FVKESK come from the germline V gene. The CDR3 is 15 amino acids. This CDR3 is CASSQIISPPGELFF.

This chain joins TRBV7-3 and TRBJ2-1; TCRdb's D call of TRBD1 is untestable without DNA. The V gene's germline CDR1 is SGHTA and CDR2 FQGTGA. This CDR3 contains 15 residues. This chain's CDR3 is CASSLRDTPYNEQFF.

V usage is TRBV20-1 and J usage is TRBJ2-7; the D gene TCRdb calls, TRBD1, cannot be checked with no DNA. The germline V gene has CDR1 DFQATT and CDR2 SNEGSKA (reference sequence). The CDR3 totals 16 residues. The CDR3 here is CSARVGGTGEPNEQYF.

The gene calls are TRBV29-1 and TRBJ2-1; TCRdb outputs TRBD1, but without DNA this stays unchecked. This CDR3 spans 15 amino acids. CDR1 is SQVTM and CDR2 is ANQGSEA in the germline V gene. CDR3 in amino acids: CSALGGDILMNEQFF.

V is TRBV6-2 or TRBV6-3 and J is TRBJ2-1; absent DNA, TCRdb's TRBD1 call cannot be checked. Germline V gene lookup returns CDR1 MNHEY and CDR2 SVGEGT. This CDR3 contains 15 residues. The CDR3 reads CASSRTGGAYNEQFF.

The genes are TRBV19 and TRBJ1-1; TCRdb picks TRBD1, but there is no DNA to check that call. Per the germline V gene, CDR1 is LNHDA and CDR2 is SQIVND (reference sequence). The CDR3 covers 13 residues. The chain's CDR3 is CASTNTGNTEAFF.

The V and J genes are TRBV29-1 and TRBJ2-6. Germline-derived CDR1 and CDR2 are SQVTM and ANQGSEA. The CDR3 is 15 amino acids. The CDR3: CSVEQIVSGANVLTF.

V is TRBV29-1 and J is TRBJ1-1. CDR1 and CDR2 from the germline V gene are SQVTM and ANQGSEA. CDR3 size: 14 residues. The CDR3 protein is CSVVIGYGNTEAFF.

V is TRBV7-6 and J is TRBJ2-5; no DNA is available, so the TRBD2 call from TCRdb remains unchecked. CDR3 length: 17 amino acids. Germline loops: CDR1 SGHVS, CDR2 FNYEAQ. The CDR3 protein is CASSPPQLAGGQETQYF.

The genes are TRBV20-1 and TRBJ1-6; TCRdb returns TRBD1, unconfirmable since there is no DNA. The CDR3 has 15 amino acids. CDR1 DFQATT and CDR2 SNEGSKA come from the germline V gene (reference sequence). CDR3 amino acids: CSVPTGPTYNSPLHF.

The rearrangement joins TRBV15 to TRBJ1-1; checking the TCRdb D call of TRBD1 is not possible without DNA. Germline V CDR1 and CDR2: LNHNV, YYDKDF (reference sequence). The CDR3 is made up of 15 amino acids. This CDR3 reads CATSRDRGRGTEAFF. The whole variable domain, remainder taken from reference TRBV15 and TRBJ1-1, is DAMVIQNPRYQVTQFGKPVTLSCSQTLNHNVMYWYQQKSSQAPKLLFHYYDKDFNNEADTPDNFQSRRPNTSFCFLDIRSPGLGDTAMYLCATSRDRGRGTEAFFGQGTRLTVV.

The CDR3: CSVAAGYRDTQYF. The chain couples TRBV29-1 to TRBJ2-3. The CDR3 runs to 13 residues. Germline V gene sequence: CDR1 SQVTM, CDR2 ANQGSEA.

V is TRBV21-1 and J is TRBJ2-3; TCRdb picks TRBD1, but there is no DNA to check that call. TRBV21-1 corresponds to a pseudogene. CDR3 length: 16 residues. CDR3 in amino acids: CASSQASGGGTDTQYF.

This chain joins TRBV29-1 and TRBJ2-3; TCRdb's assignment of TRBD1 cannot be checked, as there is no DNA. This CDR3 is built from 15 residues. The germline gives CDR1 SQVTM, CDR2 ANQGSEA. The CDR3 sequence is CSMEGTGWSTDTQYF.

The chain is built from TRBV6-2 or TRBV6-3 and TRBJ2-7. The germline CDR1 and CDR2 sequences are MNHEY and SVGEGT. CDR3 length: 14 amino acids. The CDR3 region is CASSLDVNSYEQYF.

V and J are TRBV7-3 and TRBJ2-5. Germline loops: CDR1 SGHTA, CDR2 FQGTGA. The CDR3 consists of 15 residues. The CDR3 sequence is CASSLSGRDQETQYF.

This chain connects TRBV29-1 to TRBJ2-5; TCRdb outputs TRBD2, but without DNA this stays unchecked. Germline assignment: CDR1 SQVTM and CDR2 ANQGSEA. The CDR3 sequence is 14 residues long. CDR3 region: CSVEGASGKETQYF.

This sequence joins TRBV6-2 or TRBV6-3 and TRBJ1-1. The germline V gene encodes CDR1 MNHEY and CDR2 SVGEGT. This CDR3 has 13 amino acids. The CDR3 is CASSLPPGTEAFF.

The CDR3 here is CASSQVGQDGGELFF. This rearrangement joins TRBV14 to TRBJ2-2; TCRdb reports TRBD1, a call that lacks DNA to check it against. CDR3 length: 15 residues. Germline V lookup: CDR1 SGHDN, CDR2 FVKESK.

V is TRBV6-5 and J is TRBJ2-3; with no DNA, the TCRdb D assignment of TRBD1 cannot be verified. The CDR3 is 12 residues long. Germline CDR1 MNHEY, CDR2 SVGAGI. The CDR3 spells CASWGDTDTQYF.

This rearrangement joins TRBV7-9 to TRBJ2-3; TCRdb proposes TRBD1, but this gene call is untestable without DNA. The CDR3 runs to 15 residues. Germline values: CDR1 SEHNR, CDR2 FQNEAQ (reference sequence). The CDR3 here is CASSSNDRGPDTQYF.

The chain carries TRBV20-1 and TRBJ2-7. From germline, CDR1 is DFQATT and CDR2 SNEGSKA (reference sequence). The CDR3 spans 13 residues. The CDR3: CSASPLGRYEQYF.

This chain links TRBV6-4 with TRBJ2-2. The CDR3 is made up of 14 amino acids. CDR1 is MRHNA, CDR2 SNTAGT, per germline. CDR3 amino acids: CASSENSRAGELFF.

The chain employs TRBV27 and TRBJ1-1; as DNA is missing, the TRBD1 call by TCRdb cannot be tested. The CDR3 is 16 residues long. Per the germline V gene, CDR1 is MNHEY and CDR2 is SMNVEV (reference sequence). The CDR3 here is CASSLYPTGKGTEAFF.

The V and J genes are TRBV7-8 and TRBJ2-5; the TCRdb D gene call, TRBD1, has no DNA to confirm it. The CDR3 is 14 amino acids. CDR1 is SGHVS and CDR2 is FQNEAQ in the germline V gene. This CDR3 is CASSLRGGGETQYF.